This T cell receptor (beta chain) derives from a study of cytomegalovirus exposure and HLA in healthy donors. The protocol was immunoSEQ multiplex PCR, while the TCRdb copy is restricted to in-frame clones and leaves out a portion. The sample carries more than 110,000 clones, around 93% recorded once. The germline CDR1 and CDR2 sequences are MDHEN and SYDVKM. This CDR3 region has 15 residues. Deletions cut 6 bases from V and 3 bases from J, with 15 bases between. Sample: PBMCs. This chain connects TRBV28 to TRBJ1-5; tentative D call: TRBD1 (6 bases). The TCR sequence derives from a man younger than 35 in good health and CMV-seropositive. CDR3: CASRPDSLFNQPQHF. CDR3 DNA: TGTGCCAGCAGACCGGACAGTCTCTTCAATCAGCCCCAGCATTTT.